A single T cell receptor beta chain is shown here with its context. Its antigen remains unknown. This entry belongs to a study of cytomegalovirus exposure and HLA in healthy donors. Points from the study as a whole: Segments of the TCR beta V type were, in most cases, productive about 90% or about 30% of the time in an earlier analysis.

Use of 60 Vbeta and 13 Jbeta primers characterized the PCR. Sequenced by immunoSEQ multiplex PCR; TCRdb stores in-frame clones only, minus some. The sample comprises under 150,000 clones, 85% to 90% of which are singletons, and about 6.7% rests with the top ten. V was shortened by 3 bases and J by 6 bases, with 13 bases between the two germline ends. The CDR3 covers 13 residues. The germline CDR1 and CDR2 sequences are SGHNT and YYREEE (reference sequence). The chain carries TRBV5-4 and TRBJ2-7; a weak D match, TRBD1 (6 bases). This clonotype was obtained from a woman in her 30s in good health and CMV-seropositive. Specimen: PBMCs. The CDR3 here is CASSSPDRSEQYF. CDR3 DNA sequence: TGTGCCAGCAGCTCTCCGGACAGAAGCGAGCAGTACTTC.